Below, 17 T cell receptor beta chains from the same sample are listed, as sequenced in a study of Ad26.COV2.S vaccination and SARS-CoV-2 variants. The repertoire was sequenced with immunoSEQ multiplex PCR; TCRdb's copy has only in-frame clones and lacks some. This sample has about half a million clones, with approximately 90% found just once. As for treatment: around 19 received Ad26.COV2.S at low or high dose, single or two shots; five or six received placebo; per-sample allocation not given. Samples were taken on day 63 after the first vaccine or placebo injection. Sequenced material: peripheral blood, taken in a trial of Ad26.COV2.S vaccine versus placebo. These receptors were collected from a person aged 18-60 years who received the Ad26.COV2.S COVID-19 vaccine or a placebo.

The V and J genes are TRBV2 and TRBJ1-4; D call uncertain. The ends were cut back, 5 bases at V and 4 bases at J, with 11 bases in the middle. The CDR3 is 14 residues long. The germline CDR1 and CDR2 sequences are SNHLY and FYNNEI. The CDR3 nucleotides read TGTGCCAGCAGTCAGGTGGCCCGTAATGAAAAACTGTTTTTT. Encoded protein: CASSQVARNEKLFF. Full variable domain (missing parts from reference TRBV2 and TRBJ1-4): EPEVTQTPSHQVTQMGQEVILRCVPISNHLYFYWYRQILGQKVEFLVSFYNNEISEKSEIFDDQFSVERPDGSNFTLKIRSTKLEDSAMYFCASSQVARNEKLFFGSGTQLSVL.

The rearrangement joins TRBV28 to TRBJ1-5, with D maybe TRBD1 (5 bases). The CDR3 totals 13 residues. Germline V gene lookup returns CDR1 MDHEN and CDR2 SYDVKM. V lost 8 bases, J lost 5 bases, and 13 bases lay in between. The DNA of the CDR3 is TGTGCCAGCCGGGGCAGATGGGATCAGCCCCAGCATTTT. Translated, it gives CASRGRWDQPQHF.

The CDR3 loop is CASAIQELNYGYTF. DNA of the CDR3: TGTGCCAGCGCAATACAGGAATTAAACTATGGCTACACCTTC. This chain joins TRBV7-9 and TRBJ1-2; the D gene is possibly TRBD1 (5 bases). The V and J ends lost 8 bases and 2 bases respectively, with 15 bases between them. The CDR3 length is 14 residues. Germline V gene sequence: CDR1 SEHNR, CDR2 FQNEAQ (reference sequence).

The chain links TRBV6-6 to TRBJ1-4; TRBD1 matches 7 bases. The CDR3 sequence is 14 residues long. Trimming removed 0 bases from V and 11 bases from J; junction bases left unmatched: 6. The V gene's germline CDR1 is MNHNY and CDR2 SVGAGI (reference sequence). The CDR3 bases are TGTGCCAGCAGTTACTCGGGGACAGACACTAAACTGTTTTTT. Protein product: CASSYSGTDTKLFF.

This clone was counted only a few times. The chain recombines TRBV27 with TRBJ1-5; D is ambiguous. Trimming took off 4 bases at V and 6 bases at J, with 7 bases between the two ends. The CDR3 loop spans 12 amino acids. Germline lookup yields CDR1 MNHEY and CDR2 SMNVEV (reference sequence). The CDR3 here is CASSYIGQPQHF. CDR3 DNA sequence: TGTGCCAGCAGTTATATAGGTCAGCCCCAGCATTTT.

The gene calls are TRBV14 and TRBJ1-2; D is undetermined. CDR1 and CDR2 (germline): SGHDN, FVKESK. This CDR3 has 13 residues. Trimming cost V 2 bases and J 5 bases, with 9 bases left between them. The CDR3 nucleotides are TGTGCCAGCAGCCAATGGAGGGATTATGGCTACACCTTC. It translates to CASSQWRDYGYTF.

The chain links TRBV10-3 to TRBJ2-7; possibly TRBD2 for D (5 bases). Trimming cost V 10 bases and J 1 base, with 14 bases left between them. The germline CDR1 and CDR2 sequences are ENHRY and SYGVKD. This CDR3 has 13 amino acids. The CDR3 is CATLGETSYEQYF. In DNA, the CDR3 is TGTGCCACCCTCGGGGAAACTTCCTACGAGCAGTACTTC.

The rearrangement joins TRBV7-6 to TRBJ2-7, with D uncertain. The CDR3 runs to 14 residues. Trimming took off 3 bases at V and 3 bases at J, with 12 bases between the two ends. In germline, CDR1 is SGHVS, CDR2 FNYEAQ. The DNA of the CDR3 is TGTGCCAGCAGCTTGTCCCCCAATAGCTACGAGCAGTACTTC. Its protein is CASSLSPNSYEQYF.

The CDR3, as DNA: TGTGCCTGGAGAATACAGGGAGGTGGGGAGACCCAGTACTTC. Translation gives CAWRIQGGGETQYF. The chain couples TRBV30 to TRBJ2-5; D is perhaps TRBD1 or TRBD2 (6 bases each). V lost 3 bases, J lost 5 bases, and 16 bases lay in between. The CDR3 consists of 14 residues. Germline V gene data show CDR1 as GTSNPN and CDR2 as SVGIG (reference sequence).

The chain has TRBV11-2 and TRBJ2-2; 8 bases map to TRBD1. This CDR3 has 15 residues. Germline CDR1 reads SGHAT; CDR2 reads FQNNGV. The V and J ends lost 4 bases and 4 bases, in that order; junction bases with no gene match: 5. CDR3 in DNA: TGTGCCAGCAGCTCGGTCAGGGGGCGCACCGGGGAGCTGTTTTTT. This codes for CASSSVRGRTGELFF.

The CDR3 DNA reads TGTGCCAGCAGCTGGGGGGTATATCAGCCCCAGCATTTT. It specifies CASSWGVYQPQHF. The chain combines TRBV7-2 with TRBJ1-5; D might be TRBD1 (5 bases). V lost 4 bases and J lost 5, with 9 bases in between. CDR3 length: 13 amino acids. The germline gives CDR1 SGHTA, CDR2 FQGNSA.

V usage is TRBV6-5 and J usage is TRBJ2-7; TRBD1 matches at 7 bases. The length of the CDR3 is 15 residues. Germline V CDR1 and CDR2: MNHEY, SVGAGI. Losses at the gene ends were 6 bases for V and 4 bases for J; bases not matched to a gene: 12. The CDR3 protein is CASSSPDRAGYEQYF. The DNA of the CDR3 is TGTGCCAGCAGCTCGCCCGACAGGGCAGGGTACGAGCAGTACTTC.

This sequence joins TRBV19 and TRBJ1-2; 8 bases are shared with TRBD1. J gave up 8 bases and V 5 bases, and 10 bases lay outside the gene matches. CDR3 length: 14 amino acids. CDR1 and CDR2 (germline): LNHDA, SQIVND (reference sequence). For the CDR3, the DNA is TGTGCCAGTAGTCCGCGGACAGGGTATCGGGGCTACACCTTC. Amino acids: CASSPRTGYRGYTF.

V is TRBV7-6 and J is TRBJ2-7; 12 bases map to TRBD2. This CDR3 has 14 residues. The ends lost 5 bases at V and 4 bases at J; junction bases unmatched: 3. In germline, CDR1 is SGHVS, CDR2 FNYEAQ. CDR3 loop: CASSQTSGSYEQYF. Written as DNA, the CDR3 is TGTGCCAGCAGCCAGACTAGCGGGAGTTACGAGCAGTACTTC.

The DNA for the CDR3 is TGTGCCAGCAGCCAGGAAACTAGCGGGAGGGTCGCAGATACGCAGTATTTT. It codes for CASSQETSGRVADTQYF. The J gene is TRBJ2-3, the V gene TRBV4-2; 13 nucleotides agree with TRBD2. Losses at the gene ends were 3 bases for V and 4 bases for J; bases not matched to a gene: 7. Germline-derived CDR1 and CDR2 are LGHNA and YNFKEQ. The CDR3 consists of 17 residues.

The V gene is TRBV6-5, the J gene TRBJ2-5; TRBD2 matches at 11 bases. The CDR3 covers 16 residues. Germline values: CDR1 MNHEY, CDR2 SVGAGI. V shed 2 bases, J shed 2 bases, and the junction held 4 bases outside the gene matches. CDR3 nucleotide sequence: TGTGCCAGCAGTTACGTCTGGACTAGCGGGCAAGAGACCCAGTACTTC. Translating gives CASSYVWTSGQETQYF.

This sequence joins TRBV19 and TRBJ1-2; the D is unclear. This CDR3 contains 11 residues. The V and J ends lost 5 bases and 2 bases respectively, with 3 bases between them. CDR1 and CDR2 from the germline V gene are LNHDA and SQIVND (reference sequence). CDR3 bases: TGTGCCAGTAGTGTGAACTATGGCTACACCTTC. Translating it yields CASSVNYGYTF.